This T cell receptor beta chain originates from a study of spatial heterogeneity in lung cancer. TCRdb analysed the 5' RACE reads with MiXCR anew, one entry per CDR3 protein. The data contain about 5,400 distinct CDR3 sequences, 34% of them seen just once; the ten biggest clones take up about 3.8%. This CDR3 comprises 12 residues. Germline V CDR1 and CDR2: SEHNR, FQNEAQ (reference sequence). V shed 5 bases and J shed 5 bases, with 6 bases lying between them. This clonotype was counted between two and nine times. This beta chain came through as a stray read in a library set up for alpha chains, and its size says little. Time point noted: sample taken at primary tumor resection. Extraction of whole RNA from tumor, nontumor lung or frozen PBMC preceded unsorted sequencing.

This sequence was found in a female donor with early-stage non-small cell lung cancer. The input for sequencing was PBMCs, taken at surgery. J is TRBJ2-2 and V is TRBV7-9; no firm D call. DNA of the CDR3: TGTGCCAGCAGCCCGCCAACCGGGGAGCTGTTTTTT. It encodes CASSPPTGELFF.